These 20 T cell receptor beta chains were all obtained from the same sample, sequenced in a study of metastatic and nonmetastatic thyroid tumors. Not a single patient had been given any form of treatment at any point before undergoing thyroid surgery. TCRdb re-called the PCR reads via MiXCR. The sample contains about 18,000 clones, more than 25% of which appear only once. Sample: tumor tissue. The receptors derive from a female donor with papillary thyroid cancer or a benign thyroid nodule (not recorded which). Some clones in this sample may be carry-over from other donors' samples.

Within the sample, this clone is medium-sized. V usage is TRBV12-3 or TRBV12-4 and J usage is TRBJ2-2; tentatively, D is TRBD1 (6 bases). V lost 4 bases, J lost 2 bases, and 11 bases lay in between. This CDR3 is 15 amino acids long. CDR3 residues: CASSYNRANTGELFF. The CDR3 DNA sequence: TGTGCCAGCAGTTATAACAGGGCAAACACCGGGGAGCTGTTTTTT.

The chain has TRBV30 and TRBJ2-3; possible D gene TRBD2, 6 bases. Germline-derived CDR1 and CDR2 are GTSNPN and SVGIG (reference sequence). CDR3 length: 13 amino acids. V was trimmed by 5 bases and J by 1 base, leaving 10 bases between them. The DNA of the CDR3 is TGTGCCTGGGAGGGAGGAGGCACAGATACGCAGTATTTT. It translates to CAWEGGGTDTQYF.

This clone is medium-sized by share. This chain links TRBV2 with TRBJ2-1, with D maybe TRBD1 (5 bases). Trimming shortened V by 8 bases and J by 6 bases, and 17 bases separated the two germline ends. Germline loops: CDR1 SNHLY, CDR2 FYNNEI. This CDR3 contains 14 residues. The CDR3 protein is CASLSQDKLNEQFF. CDR3 DNA: TGTGCCAGCCTCTCACAGGACAAACTCAATGAGCAGTTCTTC.

This chain connects TRBV20-1 to TRBJ2-1, with TRBD2 identical over 7 bases. The germline gives CDR1 DFQATT, CDR2 SNEGSKA (reference sequence). V was pared by 1 base and J by 4 bases, with 10 bases of the junction left unmatched. The CDR3 is 16 amino acids. In DNA, the CDR3 is TGCAGTGCTAGAGCCGAGGAAGCGGGAATTTACAATGAGCAGTTCTTC. It encodes CSARAEEAGIYNEQFF.

This clone was seen only once. One junction end disagrees with the germline gene, perhaps due to a read error. The J gene is TRBJ2-5, the V gene TRBV9; perhaps TRBD2 as D (7 bases). Per germline, CDR1 SGDLS and CDR2 YYNGEE. The CDR3 contains 14 residues. CDR3 residues: CANSVGGRGEAQYF. The CDR3 coding sequence is TGTGCCAACAGCGTAGGGGGTCGGGGGGAGGCCCAGTACTTC.

V and J are TRBV7-9 and TRBJ1-2; D is perhaps TRBD1 (5 bases). In germline, CDR1 is SEHNR, CDR2 FQNEAQ (reference sequence). Between the trimmed V and J ends, which lost 5 bases and 5 bases, there was a span of 15 bases. CDR3 length: 14 residues. CDR3 amino acids: CASSATVRVYGYTF. The CDR3 nucleotides read TGTGCCAGCAGCGCGACAGTAAGGGTGTATGGCTACACCTTC.

The J gene is TRBJ1-2, the V gene TRBV7-9; D gene ambiguous. This CDR3 region has 15 residues. CDR1 SEHNR and CDR2 FQNEAQ come from the germline V gene (reference sequence). With 1 base removed from V and 2 bases from J, the gap between germline ends came to 11 bases. The CDR3 DNA reads as TGTGCCAGCAGCTTAGGAGTAGGCGGGAACTATGGCTACACCTTC. Protein: CASSLGVGGNYGYTF.

This chain connects TRBV5-1 to TRBJ2-1; TRBD1 aligns across 9 bases. Germline CDR1 SGHRS, CDR2 YFSETQ. The J segment lost 7 bases and the V segment lost 4 bases, leaving 6 bases of the junction unmatched. The length of the CDR3 is 14 residues. The CDR3 here is CASSPYGTGNEQFF. The CDR3, as DNA: TGCGCCAGCAGCCCCTATGGGACAGGGAATGAGCAGTTCTTC.

Here the CDR3 DNA reads TGTGCCAGCAGTGAGGAGGGACACTATTCATACGAGCAGTACTTC. Encoded protein: CASSEEGHYSYEQYF. V usage is TRBV6-1 and J usage is TRBJ2-7, with D perhaps given as TRBD1 or TRBD2 (6 bases each). The CDR3 loop spans 15 amino acids. Trimming stripped 3 bases from V and 4 bases from J, with 16 bases between. Per the germline V gene, CDR1 is MNHNS and CDR2 is SASEGT.

The rearrangement uses TRBV28 and TRBJ1-2, with 9 bases matching TRBD1. CDR1 is MDHEN, CDR2 SYDVKM, per germline. CDR3 length: 14 amino acids. With V trimmed by 5 bases and J by 3 bases, 4 bases remained unmatched. CDR3 residues: CASSRDRAYYGYTF. The CDR3 bases are TGTGCCAGCAGTCGGGACAGGGCATACTATGGCTACACCTTC.

This sequence joins TRBV6-1 and TRBJ2-2; a weak D match, TRBD1 (6 bases). V shed 5 bases and J shed 7 bases, with 11 bases lying between them. CDR3 length: 13 amino acids. CDR1 and CDR2 (germline): MNHNS, SASEGT. CDR3 in amino acids: CASSWKGHGELFF. The CDR3, as DNA: TGTGCCAGCAGTTGGAAGGGACACGGGGAGCTGTTTTTT.

V gene TRBV6-1 combines with J gene TRBJ1-5, with D possibly matching TRBD1 (5 bases). V lost 6 bases to trimming and J lost 4 bases, with 13 bases between them. The CDR3 has 14 amino acids. The germline CDR1 and CDR2 sequences are MNHNS and SASEGT. The CDR3 reads CASSQQAANQPQHF. DNA for the CDR3: TGTGCCAGCAGCCAACAGGCCGCTAATCAGCCCCAGCATTTT.

This chain joins TRBV6-2 or TRBV6-3 and TRBJ2-1, with no clear D. V was pared by 4 bases and J by 4 bases, with 8 bases between. The CDR3 has 13 residues. Germline-derived CDR1 and CDR2 are MNHEY and SVGEGT. This CDR3 reads CASSSSSYNEQFF. CDR3 nucleotides: TGTGCCAGCAGTTCCTCTTCATACAATGAGCAGTTCTTC.

This clone counts as medium-sized. CDR3 loop: CASSPEREESTDTQYF. The CDR3 DNA is TGTGCCAGCAGTCCCGAGCGGGAGGAGAGCACAGATACGCAGTATTTT. The gene calls are TRBV28 and TRBJ2-3; 9 bases are shared with TRBD2. CDR3 length: 16 amino acids. Trimming removed 5 bases from V and 0 bases from J; junction bases left unmatched: 6. Germline assignment: CDR1 MDHEN and CDR2 SYDVKM.

The chain joins TRBV2 to TRBJ1-5, with D tentatively TRBD1 (6 bases). V lost 3 bases and J 1 base, leaving 10 bases between the germline ends. There are 15 residues in the CDR3. The V gene's germline CDR1 is SNHLY and CDR2 FYNNEI. Written as DNA, the CDR3 is TGTGCCAGCAGTGATTGGGGGGGCAGCAATCAGCCCCAGCATTTT. Its translation is CASSDWGGSNQPQHF.

This chain joins TRBV9 and TRBJ2-2, with D unclear. Between the trimmed V and J ends, which lost 0 bases and 0 bases, there was a span of 3 bases. CDR3 size: 14 residues. Per germline, CDR1 SGDLS and CDR2 YYNGEE. The CDR3 is CASSVGANTGELFF. The DNA of the CDR3 is TGTGCCAGCAGCGTAGGCGCGAACACCGGGGAGCTGTTTTTT.

This clone is a singleton in its sample. The chain has TRBV7-2 and TRBJ2-5; D is unclear. CDR1 is SGHTA, CDR2 FQGNSA, per germline. The CDR3 is 14 residues long. Trimming left V 1 base short and J 0 bases short, with 6 bases between. CDR3 amino acids: CASSLGVYQETQYF. The CDR3 DNA reads TGTGCCAGCAGCTTAGGTGTCTACCAAGAGACCCAGTACTTC. The full variable domain, rest sourced from reference TRBV7-2 and TRBJ2-5, is GAGVSQSPSNKVTEKGKDVELRCDPISGHTALYWYRQSLGQGLEFLIYFQGNSAPDKSGLPSDRFSAERTGGSVSTLTIQRTQQEDSAVYLCASSLGVYQETQYFGPGTRLLVL.

The chain has TRBV2 and TRBJ2-7, with D perhaps TRBD1 or TRBD2 (5 bases each). Germline V gene data show CDR1 as SNHLY and CDR2 as FYNNEI. This CDR3 has 13 residues. Deletions cut 4 bases from V and 4 bases from J, with 11 bases between. CDR3 sequence: CASSGGKGYEQYF. The CDR3 nucleotides are TGTGCCAGCAGTGGGGGGAAGGGATACGAGCAGTACTTC. Supplemented by reference TRBV2 and TRBJ2-7, the full variable domain reads EPEVTQTPSHQVTQMGQEVILRCVPISNHLYFYWYRQILGQKVEFLVSFYNNEISEKSEIFDDQFSVERPDGSNFTLKIRSTKLEDSAMYFCASSGGKGYEQYFGPGTRLTVT.

Only a few counts were recorded for this clone. V is TRBV6-1 and J is TRBJ1-1; TRBD1 matches at 7 bases. The CDR3 sequence is 14 residues long. CDR1 is MNHNS and CDR2 is SASEGT in the germline V gene. The ends lost 3 bases at V and 6 bases at J; junction bases unmatched: 7. The CDR3 is CASSERGLDSEAFF. The CDR3 DNA follows: TGTGCCAGCAGTGAGAGGGGGCTTGACTCTGAAGCTTTCTTT.

The chain uses TRBV6-1 and TRBJ1-1; D might be TRBD1 (5 bases). The V end was cut by 6 bases, the J end by 3 bases, with 14 bases between. The CDR3 has 14 amino acids. CDR1 is MNHNS and CDR2 is SASEGT in the germline V gene. CDR3 bases: TGTGCCAGCAGACCCCGGGGGGGTGACACTGAAGCTTTCTTT. This gives the protein CASRPRGGDTEAFF.